This TCR beta chain was retrieved from a study of cytomegalovirus exposure and HLA in healthy donors. Of note for this clone: Antigen specificity is unknown.

Amplification used 60 Vbeta primers and 13 Jbeta primers. Here immunoSEQ multiplex PCR was the method, and the copy in TCRdb shows in-frame clones only, minus some. This table holds roughly 110,000 clones, 71% found once. CDR1 and CDR2 from the germline V gene are SEHNR and FQNEAQ (reference sequence). V trimming: 6 bases; J trimming: 0 bases; junction bases outside the gene matches: 8. This CDR3 contains 17 residues. Findings of the study overall: Later analysis showed most CMV-associated TCR beta chains appearing HLA-restricted.

This TCR was sampled from a female donor in good health and CMV-seronegative. Sequenced sample: PBMCs. The V gene is TRBV7-9, the J gene TRBJ2-5; TRBD2 matches at 12 bases. CDR3 bases: TGTGCCAGCAGTTGGGGAGGACTAGCGGGGAACCAAGAGACCCAGTACTTC. Protein product: CASSWGGLAGNQETQYF. Full variable domain (rest looked up from reference TRBV7-9 and TRBJ2-5): DTGVSQNPRHKITKRGQNVTFRCDPISEHNRLYWYRQTLGQGPEFLTYFQNEAQLEKSRLLSDRFSAERPKGSFSTLEIQRTEQGDSAMYLCASSWGGLAGNQETQYFGPGTRLLVL.